The clone carrying this T cell receptor (beta chain) was detected once. Source study methods: Amplification of reference gene primers was used by the study to estimate nucleated cell counts. Profiling relied on immunoSEQ multiplex PCR, and the TCRdb table lists in-frame clones only, not all of them. V and J calls plus clone size are reproduced from that table; the DNA served to infer D and trimming. The table shows over 75,000 clones, with around four fifths occurring only once. This CDR3 has 16 amino acids. Germline V gives CDR1 KGHSH, CDR2 LQKENI. Trimming took 4 bases from V and 1 from J; bases not matched to a gene: 7. The data derive from a study of blood T cell repertoires in COVID-19. For the study at large: T cells, B-cell-depleted T cells, or PBMCs provided the cDNA or gDNA that served as material.

Source material: peripheral blood. The V and J genes are TRBV18 and TRBJ2-3; 8 nucleotides line up with TRBD2. The receptor's source is a human donor in a cohort sampled during active COVID-19. This CDR3 is CASSLLGGVGTDTQYF. In DNA form, the CDR3 reads TGTGCCAGCTCACTCCTCGGGGGGGTGGGCACAGATACGCAGTATTTT.